Presented here are 8 T cell receptor beta chains from one specimen sequenced in a study of shared clonotypes between healthy human individuals. The assay was immunoSEQ multiplex PCR, and TCRdb's table has in-frame clones only and misses some. Among 2 million to 2.5 million clones listed, approximately 95% were seen once. The sample consisted of naive CD4+ T cells from PBMCs. The subset is: CD45RA+ positively selected. The receptors come from a man in his late teens or twenties in good health. Some clones in this sample may be carry-over from other donors' samples.

The chain is built from TRBV6-6 and TRBJ2-5; D might be TRBD1 or TRBD2, each matching 6 bases. CDR3 size: 14 residues. The germline gives CDR1 MNHNY, CDR2 SVGAGI (reference sequence). Trimming removed 8 bases at V and 2 bases at J, with 15 bases between. The CDR3 DNA reads as TGTGCCAGCCGGAAGGGGGGTCCGCAAGAGACCCAGTACTTC. As protein: CASRKGGPQETQYF.

This sequence joins TRBV7-2 and TRBJ2-3; 8 nucleotides agree with TRBD2. The J segment lost 8 bases and the V segment lost 0 bases, leaving 10 bases of the junction unmatched. This CDR3 spans 16 amino acids. CDR1 SGHTA and CDR2 FQGNSA come from the germline V gene. CDR3 in DNA: TGTGCCAGCAGCTTAGCGCTGATAGCGGGAAGGTCTACGCAGTATTTT. Translated: CASSLALIAGRSTQYF.

The chain uses TRBV28 and TRBJ1-4; no clear D. Germline V gene lookup returns CDR1 MDHEN and CDR2 SYDVKM. V lost 7 bases and J lost 3, with 6 bases in between. The CDR3 runs 12 residues. Written as DNA, the CDR3 is TGTGCCAGCACTATCCCTAATGAAAAACTGTTTTTT. This sequence encodes CASTIPNEKLFF. Full variable domain (outside the CDR3, taken from reference TRBV28 and TRBJ1-4): DVKVTQSSRYLVKRTGEKVFLECVQDMDHENMFWYRQDPGLGLRLIYFSYDVKMKEKGDIPEGYSVSREKKERFSLILESASTNQTSMYLCASTIPNEKLFFGSGTQLSVL.

The gene calls are TRBV7-9 and TRBJ2-1; D is unresolved. Trimming removed 5 bases from V and 0 bases from J, with 11 bases in between. Germline-derived CDR1 and CDR2 are SEHNR and FQNEAQ (reference sequence). The CDR3 is made up of 15 amino acids. The CDR3 here is CASSPSLISYNEQFF. The CDR3 nucleotides are TGTGCCAGCAGCCCCTCCTTGATCTCCTACAATGAGCAGTTCTTC.

J is TRBJ1-2 and V is TRBV7-2, with D perhaps matching TRBD1 (6 bases). Trimming took off 10 bases at V and 0 bases at J, with 21 bases between the two ends. This CDR3 contains 16 residues. The V gene's germline CDR1 is SGHTA and CDR2 FQGNSA. CDR3 protein: CATRGSGRTTNYGYTF. The CDR3 bases are TGTGCCACCAGGGGTTCGGGGAGAACCACTAACTATGGCTACACCTTC.

The chain is built from TRBV2 and TRBJ2-5; 10 bases are a match to TRBD1. V lost 6 bases to trimming and J lost 4 bases; unmatched junction nucleotides: 8. The germline V gene has CDR1 SNHLY and CDR2 FYNNEI. The CDR3 is made up of 15 amino acids. The CDR3 region is CASSSDRGRSETQYF. CDR3 in DNA: TGTGCCAGCAGCTCCGACAGGGGGCGTTCAGAGACCCAGTACTTC. Drawing the rest from reference TRBV2 and TRBJ2-5, the complete variable domain is EPEVTQTPSHQVTQMGQEVILRCVPISNHLYFYWYRQILGQKVEFLVSFYNNEISEKSEIFDDQFSVERPDGSNFTLKIRSTKLEDSAMYFCASSSDRGRSETQYFGPGTRLLVL.

The gene calls are TRBV5-4 and TRBJ1-1; unclear D gene. V was pared by 4 bases and J by 1 base, with 8 bases between. The CDR3 extends over 13 amino acids. Germline V gene data show CDR1 as SGHNT and CDR2 as YYREEE (reference sequence). The CDR3 reads CASSRPSNTEAFF. The CDR3 DNA sequence: TGTGCCAGCAGCCGTCCCTCGAACACTGAAGCTTTCTTT.

V is TRBV27 and J is TRBJ1-2; 11 bases map to TRBD1. CDR3 length: 15 residues. Germline V gives CDR1 MNHEY, CDR2 SMNVEV (reference sequence). Unmatched junction bases numbered 10, after V lost 5 bases and J lost 8 bases. CDR3 protein: CASSPRDRGGVGYTF. Written as DNA, the CDR3 is TGTGCCAGCAGTCCCAGGGACAGGGGGGGTGTGGGCTACACCTTC.